The clone carrying this TCR beta chain was detected only once. These data belong to a study of technical replicates of blood from a few donors. Germline CDR1 reads MDHEN; CDR2 reads SYDVKM. Between the trimmed V and J ends, which lost 3 bases and 3 bases, there was a span of 6 bases. The CDR3 is 12 amino acids. Here immunoSEQ multiplex PCR was the method, and the copy in TCRdb shows in-frame clones only, minus some. The sample includes roughly 85,000 clones, 94% of them seen just once. The receptor was derived from a human donor in good health. The material sequenced was T cells isolated from PBMCs. V and J are TRBV28 and TRBJ2-7; a weak D match, TRBD1 (5 bases). The CDR3 reads CASSFRVYEQYF. CDR3 bases: TGTGCCAGCAGTTTCAGGGTCTACGAGCAGTACTTC.